The sequence of this TCR beta chain was determined in a study of identical twins (dated by TCRdb to between 2015 and 2016). As for the study more broadly: To test whether fetal clonotypes persist, the study used deep sequencing on TCR alpha and beta repertoires from monozygotic twins, unrelated adults of various ages, and cord blood. To rule out contamination, the twin experiments were replicated at different times with different library preparation protocols. The paper's findings and limits, for the study overall: Abundant cord blood beta clonotypes carried fewer insertions; young adult naive repertoires showed a weaker similar trend, while memory repertoires showed none. In beta out-of-frame sequences, excess twin sharing was weaker, because having fewer shared sequences lowered the signal-to-noise ratio. Invariant T cells such as MAIT and iNKT could partly confound zero-insertion analyses, although diverse VJ usage argued against such confounding for most clonotypes. Recombination models systematically underestimated out-of-frame TCR alpha sharing in monozygotic twins but agreed with sharing between unrelated individuals. Because the same donors could not be followed over many years, conclusions were based on cross-sectional statistical analysis. Compared with coincidental sharing between unrelated individuals, an excess of low generation-probability sequences was observed among out-of-frame TCR alpha sequences shared between twins.

Of note for this clonotype: This receptor's antigen is unknown. It has no much larger one-base neighbor in the sample; base qualities were not kept.

Every donor in the study was a healthy Caucasian. The twin cohort consisted of three pairs of female monozygotic twins, all aged about 18 to 29 years. CD4+ and CD8+ T cell populations were isolated with positive isolation kits from Invitrogen. Library preparation used 5' RACE. TCRdb records Illumina HiSeq 2000 as the sequencer. A universal primer binding site was introduced by template switching, and a unique molecular identifier was present in the final cDNA, enabling accurate counting of TCR cDNA molecules. Specific primers in the conserved constant-segment region were used to synthesize first-strand cDNA for TCR alpha and beta chains. Each cDNA library was double barcoded, with a SMART-Mk sample barcode plus Illumina barcodes, to control for contamination. TruSeq adapter sequences along with Illumina sample barcodes were introduced in two successive PCR steps. The TCR alpha and beta cDNA libraries were sequenced on the Illumina HiSeq platform using custom primers. From the authors' description of their analysis: Raw reads were processed with MiGEC to extract unique molecular identifiers, and MiXCR was used to determine CDR3 positions. Recombination models were inferred per individual with the repgenHMM and IGoR tools using an EM algorithm. Shared clonotype analysis was performed with the tcR package in R, normalizing sharing by the product of cloneset sizes. Out-of-frame nonproductive sequences were analyzed to study raw recombination free of thymic and clonal selection effects. Clones were called with MiXCR by TCRdb after fastp trimmed the public reads at Q25, and only in-frame beta chains were retained. Entries that share a CDR3 protein sequence are merged under the most common genes and DNA. These V and J calls rely on TCRdb rather than the paper's analysis. In all, the sample holds 430,000 or so distinct CDR3 sequences, and approximately 25% of those were seen once. Over 2.5% of the sample rests with the top ten.

The data also belong to a second study, concerning T cells expressing NK-cell markers. Per the second study: TCR beta-chain repertoires were profiled in sorted CD3+CD56+NKG2C+, CD3+CD56+NKG2C- and CD3+CD56-NKG2C+ T-cell subsets from several donors. Seven of the eight sequenced donors were HCMV-seropositive and one was HCMV-seronegative. To restrict sorting to alphabetaTCR-expressing T cells, an anti-gammadeltaTCR antibody was added in several experiments. In roughly six donors, the dominant CD3+CD56+NKG2C+ clonotypes were among the top 10 CD8+ clonotypes and accounted for 1.0-7.0% of CD8+ T cells. Those dominant clonotypes were again the most abundant among CD3+CD56-NKG2C+ cells in a handful of donors, at roughly 25-65%. It remained unclear whether the expanded NKG2C-expressing T cell clones were specific for HCMV antigens. The study sequenced eight donors, all healthy volunteers chosen at random: three men and five women. A commercial ELISA kit detecting HCMV-specific IgG in serum was used to determine HCMV serostatus. Reads were demultiplexed and grouped by UMI with MIGEC, and clonotypes were assembled and quantified with MiTCR. Only TCR cDNA sequences supported by at least two reads were kept to exclude erroneous sequences. The tcR package was used for downstream repertoire analysis, with clonotypes matched between fractions based on CDR3 nucleotide sequence plus V segment. VDJmatch was used to annotate antigen specificity against VDJdb, with one amino acid substitution allowed in CDR3.

The sequence was collected from a woman under 30 in good health. Sequencing used CD4+ T cells sorted from blood.

The CDR3 here reads CASSQARADTQYF. The bases are TGCGCCAGCAGCCAAGCGCGGGCAGATACGCAGTATTTT. In this chain, TRBV4-1 is recombined with TRBJ2-3; a tentative D match to TRBD2 spans 5 bases. The CDR3, from cysteine to phenylalanine, totals 13 residues. The retained sequence is limited to the CDR3, 39 bases, with the frame set at the first base. V is shortened by 1 base, J by 4 bases, and the region joining them spans 6 bases. From the germline V gene, CDR1 is MGHRA and CDR2 is YSYEKL.